The next 9 T cell receptor beta chains were all read from a single sample in a study of T cell changes during pregnancy in multiple sclerosis. Assay: immunoSEQ multiplex PCR; the TCRdb copy retains only in-frame clones and omits some. The data show 57,000 or so clones, with approximately 90% seen just once and under 1.5% held by the top ten. The specimen was peripheral blood, collected in the second trimester of pregnancy. The receptors come from a female donor with multiple sclerosis, enrolled in a pregnancy study.

CDR3 coding DNA: TGTGCCAGCAGCGTATCGGGGAACACTGAAGCTTTCTTT. Encoded protein: CASSVSGNTEAFF. The chain is built from TRBV9 and TRBJ1-1; no clear D gene. The V gene's germline CDR1 is SGDLS and CDR2 YYNGEE. V dropped 1 base and J dropped 1 base, with 5 bases sitting between them. The CDR3 is 13 residues long.

The chain uses TRBV4-1 and TRBJ1-2; D not resolved. The V and J ends lost 1 base and 4 bases respectively, with 16 bases between them. Per the germline V gene, CDR1 is MGHRA and CDR2 is YSYEKL. The CDR3 length is 16 residues. This CDR3 is CASSQVNGFSVYGYTF. The CDR3 coding sequence is TGCGCCAGCAGCCAAGTCAACGGTTTTAGCGTCTATGGCTACACCTTC.

The CDR3 bases are TGTGCCAGCAGCCCCCCCCAAGGGGGTGTCGGCTACACCTTC. The encoded protein is CASSPPQGGVGYTF. The chain is built from TRBV9 and TRBJ1-2; D is possibly TRBD1 (6 bases). CDR1 is SGDLS and CDR2 is YYNGEE in the germline V gene. Deletions cut 4 bases from V and 8 bases from J, with 18 bases between. This CDR3 comprises 14 residues.

The J gene is TRBJ2-1, the V gene TRBV5-1; the match to TRBD1 covers 8 bases. The CDR3 is made up of 17 amino acids. V trimming: 3 bases; J trimming: 7 bases; junction bases outside the gene matches: 15. Germline V gene sequence: CDR1 SGHRS, CDR2 YFSETQ. The CDR3 reads CASSYNLPGTGTNEQFF. The CDR3 bases are TGCGCCAGCAGCTATAACCTTCCCGGGACAGGCACTAATGAGCAGTTCTTC.

The V call is TRBV4-3, the J call TRBJ2-2; 7 nucleotides agree with TRBD1. CDR3 length: 16 amino acids. After removal of 0 bases from V and 5 bases from J, the junction contained 6 bases not matched to a gene. Germline loops: CDR1 LGHNA, CDR2 YSLEER. The CDR3 nucleotides are TGCGCCAGCAGCCAAGATTGGACAGGACGGACCGGGGAGCTGTTTTTT. Translation gives CASSQDWTGRTGELFF.

CDR3 sequence reads: CASSLVETGGYGYTF. The CDR3, as DNA: TGTGCCAGCAGCTTAGTTGAAACGGGAGGGTATGGCTACACCTTC. V gene TRBV7-6 combines with J gene TRBJ1-2, with D unclear. CDR3 length: 15 amino acids. V lost 1 base to trimming and J lost 5 bases, with 14 bases between them. CDR1 and CDR2 (germline): SGHVS, FNYEAQ.

The chain links TRBV2 to TRBJ1-1; D unresolved. The V end lost 6 bases, the J end lost 3 bases, and 14 bases lay between the germline ends. This CDR3 region has 14 residues. CDR1 and CDR2 (germline): SNHLY, FYNNEI. Written as DNA, the CDR3 is TGTGCCAGCAGCCTAGATGGATCGTACACTGAAGCTTTCTTT. It encodes CASSLDGSYTEAFF.

The chain carries TRBV5-1 and TRBJ2-7; 12 bases fit TRBD1. This CDR3 has 14 amino acids. Trimming removed 4 bases from V and 6 bases from J; junction bases left unmatched: 5. Per the germline V gene, CDR1 is SGHRS and CDR2 is YFSETQ. The CDR3 DNA reads TGCGCCAGCAGCCGGGGACAGGGGGCTTTCGAGCAGTACTTC. Translated: CASSRGQGAFEQYF.

V and J are TRBV30 and TRBJ1-2; 9 bases align to TRBD1. The CDR3 is made up of 19 amino acids. V was clipped by 3 bases and J by 3 bases; unmatched bases: 20. Germline V gives CDR1 GTSNPN, CDR2 SVGIG (reference sequence). Written as DNA, the CDR3 is TGTGCCTGGAGGGACTTCTTGGGGGACAGGGTTGACTCGGACTATGGCTACACCTTC. The encoded protein is CAWRDFLGDRVDSDYGYTF.